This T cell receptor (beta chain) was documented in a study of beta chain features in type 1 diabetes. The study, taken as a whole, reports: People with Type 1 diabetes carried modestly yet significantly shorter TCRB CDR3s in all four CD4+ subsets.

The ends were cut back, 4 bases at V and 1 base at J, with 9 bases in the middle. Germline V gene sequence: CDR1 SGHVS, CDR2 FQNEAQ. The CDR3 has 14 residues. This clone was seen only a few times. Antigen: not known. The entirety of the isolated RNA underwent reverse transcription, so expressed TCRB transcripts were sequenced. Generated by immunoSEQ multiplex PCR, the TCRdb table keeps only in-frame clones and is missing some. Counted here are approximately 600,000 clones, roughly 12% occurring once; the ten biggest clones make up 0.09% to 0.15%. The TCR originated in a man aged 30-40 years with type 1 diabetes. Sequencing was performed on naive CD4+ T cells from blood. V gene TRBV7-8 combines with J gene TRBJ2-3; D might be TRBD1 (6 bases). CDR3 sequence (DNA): TGTGCCAGCAGCTACCGGACAGGCACAGATACGCAGTATTTT. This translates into CASSYRTGTDTQYF.